This T cell receptor beta chain was observed in a study of blood T cells in healthy people across ages (dated by TCRdb to 2014 to 2015). Study-level background: Template switching captured roughly one uniquely barcoded TCR beta cDNA molecule per two T cells in model experiments. Using deep sequencing normalized with unique cDNA molecular identifiers, the study measured how TCR beta repertoire diversity changes with age. Donors were grouped into four age groups: young (average roughly 15 years), middle-aged (less than 40), aged (about 59) and long-lived (just over 80). To avoid experimental bias, donors of different ages were distributed randomly across sequencing lanes. The study analyzed two additional independent replicas of 1 million unique cDNA reads from the same blood draw for two donors, one aged 18 to 29 and one aged 80 or older. Results the study describes overall, beyond this receptor: Compared with the aged group, more naive CD4+ T cells, fewer expanded clones and increased TCR diversity were shown by the long-lived group, suggesting age selection. The CMV infection status of donors was not known, potentially confounding age-related changes in expanded clonotypes. As age increased, observed TCR beta diversity per million T cells dropped in a roughly linear way, and a significant reduction was already evident by age around 41. The percentage of naive T cells measured by flow cytometry correlated strongly with observed TCR beta diversity. Estimates of total diversity from one million sequenced T cells were regarded as lower bounds and underestimates. Conclusive comparison of naive and antigen-experienced compartments was prevented by the profiling of bulk unsorted PBMCs.

The donors were roughly 39 Caucasian individuals from Russia, aged roughly 6 to 90 years, who were systemically healthy. Each donor gave 8 to 10 milliliters of peripheral blood, drawn into EDTA-treated Vacutainer tubes. Ficoll-Paque density-gradient centrifugation was used to isolate PBMCs, with at least 6 million per sample. Trizol reagent was used to extract total RNA from PBMCs, with at least 5.5 micrograms per sample. Naive CD45RAhigh/CD27high T cell percentages were measured by flow cytometry on a PBMC aliquot from every donor. The CDR3 numbers 15 residues from cysteine through phenylalanine. Only the CDR3 DNA is retained, 45 bases long and in frame from the first base. V and J are trimmed by 5 bases and 5 bases, and the gene matches miss 11 bases of the junction. Taken from the germline V gene (reference sequence), the CDR1 and CDR2 loops are MNHEY and SMNVEV. Library creation used 5' RACE. A second roughly 6 to 12 cycle PCR used a sample-barcoded 5' primer and a J-beta primer mix. A unique molecular identifier was introduced onto each TCR beta cDNA molecule by a template-switch 5' adaptor carrying 12 random nucleotides. Each sample yielded at least 2.5 million CDR3-containing paired-end reads. First-strand cDNA was synthesized from all RNA with the Mint cDNA synthesis kit, primed by a TRBC-specific oligonucleotide. Following uracil-DNA glycosylase treatment, all cDNA underwent a first 18-cycle PCR with the universal primers M1SS and BC2_uni_R. The source study handled its data this way. For normalization, 1 million high-quality reads were randomly selected from each sample, with every read carrying a distinct molecular identifier. Instead of being binned into consensus sequences, reads that shared molecular identifiers were thrown out. CDR3 identification, clonotype clustering and error correction used MiTCR with a Q25 quality threshold and the strictest error-elimination algorithm. Lower-bound total TCR beta diversity was estimated with a nonparametric unseen species model using Euler transformation. TCRdb reanalyzed the raw reads on its own, using fastp at Q25 for trimming and MiXCR for clone calling, and kept in-frame beta chains. When rows share a CDR3 protein, they turn into one entry using the most common DNA and genes. For this entry, the V and J calls and clone size follow TCRdb and not the study's own pipeline. The sample table lists 1.5 million to 2 million distinct CDR3 sequences, 30% to 40% of them with a count of one. The top ten hold under 25% of the sample.

In regard to this clonotype: This clone's antigen is unknown. Qualities for individual bases were not recorded, and no much larger clone is one base off.

The sample taken for sequencing was blood. The TCR sequence derives from a human donor in good health. The chain uses TRBV27 and TRBJ1-1, with 7 middle bases fitting TRBD1. The nucleotide sequence reads TGTGCCAGCAGTCCTCTCTCAGGGGGGAGGACTGAAGCTTTCTTT. This sequence encodes CASSPLSGGRTEAFF.